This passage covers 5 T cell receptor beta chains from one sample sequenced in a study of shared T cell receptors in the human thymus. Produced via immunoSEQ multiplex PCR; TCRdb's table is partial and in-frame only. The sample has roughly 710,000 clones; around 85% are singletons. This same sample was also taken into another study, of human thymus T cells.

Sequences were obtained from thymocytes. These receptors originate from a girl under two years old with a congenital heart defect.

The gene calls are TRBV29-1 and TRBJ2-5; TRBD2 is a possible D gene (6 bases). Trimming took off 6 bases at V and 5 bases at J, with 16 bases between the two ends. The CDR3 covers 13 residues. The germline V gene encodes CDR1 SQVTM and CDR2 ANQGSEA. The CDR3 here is CSVAIGGEETQYF. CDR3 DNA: TGCAGCGTAGCGATCGGGGGTGAGGAGACCCAGTACTTC. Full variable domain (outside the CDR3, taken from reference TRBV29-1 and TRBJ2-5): SAVISQKPSRDICQRGTSLTIQCQVDSQVTMMFWYRQQPGQSLTLIATANQGSEATYESGFVIDKFPISRPNLTFSTLTVSNMSPEDSSIYLCSVAIGGEETQYFGPGTRLLVL.

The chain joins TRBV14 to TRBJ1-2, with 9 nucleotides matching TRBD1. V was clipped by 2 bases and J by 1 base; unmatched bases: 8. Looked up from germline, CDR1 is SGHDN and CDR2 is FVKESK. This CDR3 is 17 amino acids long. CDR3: CASSQHRGLLFNYGYTF. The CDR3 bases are TGTGCCAGCAGCCAACACAGGGGGCTTTTATTTAACTATGGCTACACCTTC.

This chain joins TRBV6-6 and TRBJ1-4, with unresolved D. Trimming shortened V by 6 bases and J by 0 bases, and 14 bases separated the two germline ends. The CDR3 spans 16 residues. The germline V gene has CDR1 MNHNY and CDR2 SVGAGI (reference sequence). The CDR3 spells CASRPTTDPTNEKLFF. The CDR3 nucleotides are TGTGCCAGCAGACCAACAACAGATCCAACTAATGAAAAACTGTTTTTT.

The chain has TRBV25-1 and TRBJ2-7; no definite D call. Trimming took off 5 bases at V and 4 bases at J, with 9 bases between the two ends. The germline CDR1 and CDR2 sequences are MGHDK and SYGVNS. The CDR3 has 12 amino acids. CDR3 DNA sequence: TGTGCCAGCAGTATTCAGGATTACGAGCAGTACTTC. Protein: CASSIQDYEQYF.

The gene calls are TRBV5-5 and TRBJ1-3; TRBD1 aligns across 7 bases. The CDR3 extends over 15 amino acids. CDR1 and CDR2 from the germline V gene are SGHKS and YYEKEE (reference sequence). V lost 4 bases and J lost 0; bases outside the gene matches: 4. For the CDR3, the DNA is TGTGCCAGCAGCCCAGGGGGAGACTCTGGAAACACCATATATTTT. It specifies CASSPGGDSGNTIYF.